This TCR beta chain was sequenced in a study of blood T cell repertoires in COVID-19. About the research overall: Cohort 3 recovery required two negative PCRs, clearance, or symptom resolution. Nucleic acid was either cDNA or gDNA, and it came from T cells, B-cell-depleted T cells, or PBMCs.

Each participant's cohort was designated according to participant-reported clinical history. Clones were read by immunoSEQ multiplex PCR, and TCRdb kept only the in-frame ones, dropping some. The table shows around 360,000 clones, with around 87% occurring only once. Germline V gene lookup returns CDR1 SGDLS and CDR2 YYNGEE. With V trimmed by 3 bases and J by 8 bases, 11 bases remained unmatched. The CDR3 runs 15 residues. V usage is TRBV9 and J usage is TRBJ2-1; the match to TRBD2 covers 7 bases. The specimen sequenced was PBMCs or T cells enriched from blood (not recorded which). The receptor was derived from a man in his forties or fifties in a cohort exposed to, infected with or recovered from COVID-19 (not recorded which). CDR3 nucleotide sequence: TGTGCCAGCAGCGCGGCGGGGGATCGAATAGATGAGCAGTTCTTC. Protein: CASSAAGDRIDEQFF.